The source of this T cell receptor (delta chain) is a study of gammadelta T cells in human blood (dated by TCRdb to between 2020 and 2021). The protocol used for the library was RT-PCR. TCRdb lists the instrument as Illumina MiSeq. TCRdb recomputed clones from the public reads with CATT; identical DNA rows were then combined. The sample includes approximately 290 delta-chain clones, with 45% observed a single time. The ten largest clones capture around 94% of the sample. By its share of the sample, this clone is hyperexpanded (1% or more). This clone's antigen is unknown. The input lacks base qualities; no much larger clone sits a single base away. In the same sample, other DNA sequences code for this CDR3. Study-wide conclusions, independent of this receptor: According to the study, polyclonal expansion of innate gamma-delta T cells immediately after birth appeared to be driven by microbial exposure.

Reading the germline V gene (reference sequence) gives CDR1 TVYSNPD and CDR2 GDNSRS. CDR3 length: 22 amino acids, cysteine to phenylalanine. Only the CDR3 DNA is retained, 66 bases long and in frame from the first base. Trimming takes 3 bases off V and 0 bases off J; junction bases not matched to a gene: 26. The specimen sequenced was non-Vgamma9Vdelta2 gamma-delta T cells from cord blood. Recombination connected TRDV3 to TRDJ1; TRDD3 agrees with 12 junctional bases. This TCR was recovered from a newborn. The CDR3 region has the sequence CALAFPQPPNVLGDTNTDKLIF. The nucleotide sequence is given as TGTGCCTTAGCCTTCCCTCAACCTCCAAACGTACTGGGGGATACAAACACCGATAAACTCATCTTT. The full variable domain, completed from the reference TRDV3 and TRDJ1 proteins outside the CDR3, reads CDKVTQSSPDQTVASGSEVVLLCTYDTVYSNPDLFWYRIRPDYSFQFVFYGDNSRSEGADFTQGRFSVKHILTQKAFHLVISPVRTEDSATYYCALAFPQPPNVLGDTNTDKLIFGKGTRVTVEP.